This TCR beta chain was recovered during a study of cytomegalovirus exposure and HLA in healthy donors. Study results and limitations: A later analysis linked fewer than 20,000 TCR beta sequences to HLA alleles at 0.05 false discovery rate. The investigators catalogued 164 TCR beta chains as cytomegalovirus-associated.

Comments on this clone: Its antigen remains unknown.

CDR1 is SGDLS and CDR2 is YYNGEE in the germline V gene. Trimming removed 3 bases at V and 5 bases at J, with 15 bases between. This CDR3 has 15 amino acids. Amplification used 60 Vbeta primers and 13 Jbeta primers. In the study's own analysis: Unique TCR beta chains totaled approximately 83 million in a later count, with approximately 11 million of them shared. The data were produced by immunoSEQ multiplex PCR, yet TCRdb's version contains in-frame clones alone and is incomplete. The D gene and trimming were derived from the DNA, and the V and J assignments and clone size from that table. The sample consists of about 130,000 clones, 78% of them appearing once.

The rearrangement joins TRBV9 to TRBJ1-3, with D possibly being TRBD1 (6 bases). This sequence was found in a man aged 35 to 55 in good health and CMV-seronegative. Sequencing used PBMCs. As DNA, the CDR3 is TGTGCCAGCAGCGCTGGGACAAGGGGACGAAACACCATATATTTT. Its translation: CASSAGTRGRNTIYF.